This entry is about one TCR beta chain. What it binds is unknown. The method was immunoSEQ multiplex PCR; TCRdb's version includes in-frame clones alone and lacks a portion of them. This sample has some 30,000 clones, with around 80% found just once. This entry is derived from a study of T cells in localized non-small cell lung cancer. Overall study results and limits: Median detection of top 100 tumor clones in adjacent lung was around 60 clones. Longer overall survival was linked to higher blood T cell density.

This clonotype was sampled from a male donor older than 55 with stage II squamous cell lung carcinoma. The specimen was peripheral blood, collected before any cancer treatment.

The DNA for the CDR3 is TGTGCCAGCAGTGAAATGGGCAGGGGGCCGGATCAGCCCCAGCATTTT. It is translated as CASSEMGRGPDQPQHF. The gene calls are TRBV2 and TRBJ1-5, with TRBD1 matching over 8 bases. CDR3 length equals 16 residues. Trimming removed 2 bases from V and 5 bases from J; junction bases left unmatched: 8. Per the germline V gene, CDR1 is SNHLY and CDR2 is FYNNEI.